This T cell receptor beta chain came from a study of cytomegalovirus exposure and HLA in healthy donors. Across the whole study: Within an early data release were approximately 85 million unique TCRs drawn from HLA-typed donors. Overall study findings and caveats: From TCR beta sequences, most subjects' HLA-A and HLA-B alleles were reportedly predicted accurately. Most of the TCR beta V segments (in an earlier analysis) were productive either about 87% or about 30% of the time. Sequencing depth roughly uniform across donors was assumed in presence/absence analyses.

The PCR used 60 Vbeta and 13 Jbeta primers. Here immunoSEQ multiplex PCR was the method, and the copy in TCRdb shows in-frame clones only, minus some. The sample lists 130,000 to 150,000 clones, roughly three quarters seen once, with 4% to 6% in the top ten. From germline, CDR1 is LGHNA and CDR2 YSLEER. V lost 3 bases to trimming and J lost 7 bases; unmatched junction nucleotides: 5. The CDR3 has 15 residues. This clone was found a few times. Its specificity is unknown. Specimen: PBMCs. This TCR derives from a woman aged 45 to 65 in good health and CMV-seronegative. The chain has TRBV4-3 and TRBJ1-6; TRBD1 matches 8 bases. As DNA, the CDR3 is TGCGCCAGCAGCCAGGACAGGGCGAGCAATTCACCCCTCCACTTT. This codes for CASSQDRASNSPLHF.